The present T cell receptor (beta chain) was sequenced within a study of cytomegalovirus exposure and HLA in healthy donors. Study-level points and caveats: Presence/absence analyses rested on an assumption that sequencing depth was roughly uniform across donors. Most TCR sequences were uncommon, yet certain public TCRs appeared in many donors.

This clone was seen a few times. What it binds is not known. Per the germline V gene, CDR1 is SGHAT and CDR2 is FQNNGV. The CDR3 is 14 amino acids. The V gene end was trimmed by 5 bases and the J gene end by 3 bases; junction bases not matched to a gene: 7. PCR involved 60 Vbeta and 13 Jbeta primers. Per the authors' pipeline: About 12 million of the 80 million or so unique TCR beta chains counted in a later analysis were shared. The data were produced by immunoSEQ multiplex PCR, yet TCRdb's version contains in-frame clones alone and is incomplete. V, J and clone size are taken as reported in that table, and D and trimming were inferred from the DNA itself. The repertoire has tens of thousands of clones, 78% of them found once; the top ten carry 3.3%.

The chain is built from TRBV11-2 and TRBJ2-7; 7 bases line up with TRBD1. The TCR sequence derives from a woman aged 40 to 50 in good health and CMV-seronegative. The sample consisted of PBMCs. The CDR3 coding sequence is TGTGCCAGCAGCCCGGGACAGACGTTCTACGAGCAGTACTTC. Translated, it gives CASSPGQTFYEQYF.